This TCR beta chain was recorded in a study of T cells after yellow fever vaccination. At the level of the study: SMART-Seq v4 Ultra Low Input prepared the low-cell-number fractions.

This clonotype was found a few times. The antigen remains undetermined. Trimming took off 4 bases at V and 5 bases at J, with 12 bases between the two ends. CDR1 is SNHLY, CDR2 FYNNEI, per germline. The CDR3 consists of 14 residues. Study observations and caveats: A large majority of primary-vaccination clones showed up again after the booster (96% CD4, 88% CD8).

TCRdb redid the calling of the 5' RACE reads with MiXCR, one entry per CDR3 protein. In the table there are approximately 580,000 distinct CDR3 sequences, about 17% of which are singletons. The sample here was PBMCs, taken 5 days after the first yellow fever vaccination. The receptor's source is a man between 18 and 35 years old who received the YFV17D yellow fever vaccine. The chain couples TRBV2 to TRBJ2-1; no definite D call. The CDR3 region has the DNA TGTGCCAGCAGTGTTCAGCGACTTAACAATGAGCAGTTCTTC. Its protein product is CASSVQRLNNEQFF.